Below, 27 T cell receptor beta chains from the same sample are listed, as sequenced in a study of beta chain features in type 1 diabetes. The investigators reverse transcribed all of the isolated RNA, so they sequenced expressed TCRB transcripts. The repertoire was sequenced with immunoSEQ multiplex PCR; TCRdb's copy has only in-frame clones and lacks some. The sample has roughly 250,000 clones; 55% to 70% are singletons. The sequenced sample was naive CD4+ T cells from blood. These receptors originate from a man under 40 in good health.

This clone was counted between two and nine times. The chain employs TRBV29-1 and TRBJ2-1; 7 bases align to TRBD1. The V segment lost 5 bases and the J segment 2 bases; nucleotides outside the gene matches: 6. Germline V lookup: CDR1 SQVTM, CDR2 ANQGSEA. The CDR3 consists of 14 residues. For the CDR3, the DNA is TGCAGCGTTCCCGAAGGGGGCCCCTACAATGAGCAGTTCTTC. Amino acids: CSVPEGGPYNEQFF.

The rearrangement links TRBV9 to TRBJ1-2, with 7 bases lining up with TRBD1. Germline CDR1 SGDLS, CDR2 YYNGEE. Trimming took 4 bases from V and 1 from J; bases not matched to a gene: 7. This CDR3 comprises 15 residues. DNA for the CDR3: TGTGCCAGCAGCCCCCATGGGGACAGTAACTATGGCTACACCTTC. Amino acid sequence: CASSPHGDSNYGYTF.

The chain combines TRBV5-1 with TRBJ1-1; D call uncertain. Germline CDR1 is SGHRS and CDR2 is YFSETQ. Trimming took 4 bases from V and 3 from J, leaving 13 bases between them. CDR3 length: 14 amino acids. CDR3 nucleotides: TGCGCCAGCAGCCCGGGAGCGGGTTACACTGAAGCTTTCTTT. It specifies CASSPGAGYTEAFF.

The chain uses TRBV29-1 and TRBJ2-5; the match to TRBD1 covers 7 bases. Per germline, CDR1 SQVTM and CDR2 ANQGSEA. Unmatched junction bases numbered 7, after V lost 4 bases and J lost 5 bases. The CDR3 loop spans 13 amino acids. CDR3 amino acids: CSVARTGGETQYF. CDR3 sequence (DNA): TGCAGCGTTGCCAGGACAGGCGGGGAGACCCAGTACTTC. Looking up the rest from reference TRBV29-1 and TRBJ2-5 gives the full variable domain: SAVISQKPSRDICQRGTSLTIQCQVDSQVTMMFWYRQQPGQSLTLIATANQGSEATYESGFVIDKFPISRPNLTFSTLTVSNMSPEDSSIYLCSVARTGGETQYFGPGTRLLVL.

This clone was seen a handful of times. The chain uses TRBV7-8 and TRBJ2-7; D may be TRBD1 or TRBD2 (5 bases each). V lost 3 bases and J 3 bases, leaving 9 bases between the germline ends. Germline V gene sequence: CDR1 SGHVS, CDR2 FQNEAQ. The CDR3 spans 13 residues. In nucleotides, the CDR3 is TGTGCCAGCAGCTTGAGGGGCAGCTACGAGCAGTACTTC. Translation: CASSLRGSYEQYF.

Worth noting for this clone: Other DNA sequences in this specimen translate into the identical CDR3. J is TRBJ1-3 and V is TRBV30, with D unresolved. CDR3 length equals 12 residues. Trimming removed 1 base from V and 3 bases from J, with 4 bases in between. Germline V CDR1 and CDR2: GTSNPN, SVGIG (reference sequence). The CDR3 sequence: CAWSGSGNTIYF. CDR3 coding DNA: TGTGCCTGGAGTGGTAGTGGAAACACCATATATTTT.

The chain carries TRBV30 and TRBJ2-7; D not certain. CDR3 length: 14 residues. The germline CDR1 and CDR2 sequences are GTSNPN and SVGIG (reference sequence). V lost 0 bases and J lost 0, with 9 bases in between. CDR3 residues: CAWSVLASSYEQYF. In DNA form, the CDR3 reads TGTGCCTGGAGTGTATTAGCCAGCTCCTACGAGCAGTACTTC. Based on the CDR3 plus reference TRBV30 and TRBJ2-7, the full variable domain is SQTIHQWPATLVQPVGSPLSLECTVEGTSNPNLYWYRQAAGRGLQLLFYSVGIGQISSEVPQNLSASRPQDRQFILSSKKLLLSDSGFYLCAWSVLASSYEQYFGPGTRLTVT.

V gene TRBV30 combines with J gene TRBJ2-7, with 9 positions matching TRBD1. The CDR3 is made up of 13 amino acids. V lost 2 bases, J lost 5 bases, and 4 bases stayed unmatched. Germline V gene sequence: CDR1 GTSNPN, CDR2 SVGIG (reference sequence). CDR3 DNA sequence: TGTGCCTGGAGTTCCCGGACAGGGGACGAGCAGTACTTC. This codes for CAWSSRTGDEQYF.

The V call is TRBV29-1, the J call TRBJ2-3; D is possibly TRBD2 (5 bases). V was trimmed by 5 bases and J by 3 bases, leaving 12 bases between them. Looked up from germline, CDR1 is SQVTM and CDR2 is ANQGSEA. This CDR3 is 13 amino acids long. DNA of the CDR3: TGCAGCGTTCGCGGGCGGGCGACAGATACGCAGTATTTT. It encodes CSVRGRATDTQYF.

The V gene is TRBV11-2, the J gene TRBJ2-5; no definite D call. The CDR3 sequence is 14 residues long. The V and J ends lost 1 base and 3 bases respectively, with 9 bases between them. The germline V gene encodes CDR1 SGHAT and CDR2 FQNNGV. CDR3 bases: TGTGCCAGCAGCTTAGGTTTGGCGGAAGAGACCCAGTACTTC. Translated, it gives CASSLGLAEETQYF.

This clone was observed a handful of times. The chain carries TRBV30 and TRBJ2-7; 10 bases align to TRBD1. The germline gives CDR1 GTSNPN, CDR2 SVGIG (reference sequence). Germline trimming cut 2 bases from V and 6 bases from J; bases unmatched to any gene: 7. This CDR3 is built from 14 residues. The CDR3 DNA is TGTGCCTGGAGTACCGGGACAGGGGTGTCCGAGCAGTACTTC. It is translated as CAWSTGTGVSEQYF.

The rearrangement uses TRBV9 and TRBJ2-2, with 10 positions matching TRBD2. After removal of 1 base from V and 5 bases from J, the junction contained 5 bases not matched to a gene. Germline-derived CDR1 and CDR2 are SGDLS and YYNGEE. The length of the CDR3 is 16 residues. The CDR3 region has the DNA TGTGCCAGCAGCGTACAAGGACTAGCGGCAACCGGGGAGCTGTTTTTT. Protein sequence: CASSVQGLAATGELFF.

The J gene is TRBJ2-4, the V gene TRBV7-9, with D perhaps matching TRBD2 (6 bases). V gave up 5 bases and J gave up 2 bases, with 10 bases separating them. Per the germline V gene, CDR1 is SEHNR and CDR2 is FQNEAQ (reference sequence). The CDR3 is made up of 14 amino acids. CDR3 protein: CASSPGGTKNIQYF. CDR3 nucleotides: TGTGCCAGCAGCCCGGGCGGGACCAAAAACATTCAGTACTTC. Full variable domain (remainder filled in from reference TRBV7-9 and TRBJ2-4): DTGVSQNPRHKITKRGQNVTFRCDPISEHNRLYWYRQTLGQGPEFLTYFQNEAQLEKSRLLSDRFSAERPKGSFSTLEIQRTEQGDSAMYLCASSPGGTKNIQYFGAGTRLSVL.

The table lists this clone with a count of one. V is TRBV7-9 and J is TRBJ2-2; no definite D call. CDR3 length: 13 amino acids. Trimming left V 3 bases short and J 5 bases short, with 7 bases between. Looked up from germline, CDR1 is SEHNR and CDR2 is FQNEAQ (reference sequence). The CDR3 coding sequence is TGTGCCAGCAGCTTTTACGAGACCGGGGAGCTGTTTTTT. The encoded protein is CASSFYETGELFF.

V gene TRBV7-2 combines with J gene TRBJ2-7, with TRBD1 identical over 8 bases. The CDR3 totals 15 residues. V trimming: 5 bases; J trimming: 0 bases; junction bases outside the gene matches: 6. In germline, CDR1 is SGHTA, CDR2 FQGNSA. CDR3 region: CASSGRTGNSYEQYF. The CDR3 nucleotides are TGTGCCAGCAGCGGAAGGACAGGGAACTCCTACGAGCAGTACTTC.

As to this clone: Distinct nucleotide sequences in the sample also encode this CDR3. The genes are TRBV29-1 and TRBJ1-3, with D unclear. Germline V CDR1 and CDR2: SQVTM, ANQGSEA. Between the trimmed V and J ends, which lost 6 bases and 4 bases, there was a span of 7 bases. The CDR3 consists of 11 residues. The CDR3 region has the DNA TGCAGCGTGGCAGAAGGAAACACCATATATTTT. This codes for CSVAEGNTIYF.

A remark on this clone: The sample has other DNA sequences that encode this CDR3 too. The gene calls are TRBV7-9 and TRBJ2-1; tentatively, D is TRBD1 or TRBD2 (5 bases each). Germline V lookup: CDR1 SEHNR, CDR2 FQNEAQ (reference sequence). V was pared by 1 base and J by 3 bases, with 7 bases between. The CDR3 loop spans 14 amino acids. Here the CDR3 reads CASSLERGYNEQFF. The CDR3 DNA reads as TGTGCCAGCAGCTTAGAGAGGGGCTACAATGAGCAGTTCTTC. Full variable domain (missing parts from reference TRBV7-9 and TRBJ2-1): DTGVSQNPRHKITKRGQNVTFRCDPISEHNRLYWYRQTLGQGPEFLTYFQNEAQLEKSRLLSDRFSAERPKGSFSTLEIQRTEQGDSAMYLCASSLERGYNEQFFGPGTRLTVL.

The genes are TRBV7-2 and TRBJ2-3; weak D call: TRBD2 (5 bases). V gave up 5 bases and J gave up 2 bases, with 11 bases separating them. This CDR3 is built from 14 residues. Germline assignment: CDR1 SGHTA and CDR2 FQGNSA. This CDR3 is CASSISGVTDTQYF. The CDR3, as DNA: TGTGCCAGCAGCATAAGCGGAGTCACAGATACGCAGTATTTT.

The gene calls are TRBV29-1 and TRBJ2-3, with 10 positions matching TRBD2. CDR1 is SQVTM, CDR2 ANQGSEA, per germline. The V gene end was trimmed by 5 bases and the J gene end by 5 bases; junction bases not matched to a gene: 4. CDR3 length equals 13 residues. In DNA, the CDR3 is TGCAGCGTTAGCGGGAGGGCCCAAGATACGCAGTATTTT. Its protein product is CSVSGRAQDTQYF.

The chain is built from TRBV29-1 and TRBJ1-2; TRBD1 is a possible D gene (6 bases). The CDR3 covers 15 residues. V lost 0 bases to trimming and J lost 6 bases, with 17 bases between them. Germline CDR1 and CDR2: SQVTM and ANQGSEA. DNA of the CDR3: TGCAGCGTTGAAGATCTCCCTACAGGGCCGAATGGCTACACCTTC. Its translation is CSVEDLPTGPNGYTF.

The V call is TRBV7-9, the J call TRBJ2-7; 9 nucleotides align to TRBD1. Germline V CDR1 and CDR2: SEHNR, FQNEAQ (reference sequence). Trimming at V came to 5 bases and at J to 6 bases, leaving 11 bases not matched to a gene. The length of the CDR3 is 15 residues. CDR3 sequence (DNA): TGTGCCAGCAGCGTCCCGGGACAGGGATCGGTCGAGCAGTACTTC. This gives the protein CASSVPGQGSVEQYF.

The rearrangement uses TRBV29-1 and TRBJ2-7, with D possibly matching TRBD2 (5 bases). The CDR3 covers 11 residues. V lost 5 bases and J lost 6, with 11 bases in between. Germline V lookup: CDR1 SQVTM, CDR2 ANQGSEA. The CDR3 DNA is TGCAGCGTTCTGGGAGTGGGCGAGCAGTACTTC. The encoded protein is CSVLGVGEQYF.

This clone appeared once. The chain links TRBV7-7 to TRBJ2-1, with TRBD2 matching over 11 bases. Germline V gene sequence: CDR1 SSHAT, CDR2 FNYEAQ (reference sequence). V trimming: 4 bases; J trimming: 5 bases; junction bases outside the gene matches: 1. This CDR3 has 14 amino acids. This chain's CDR3 is CASSWGLADNEQFF. CDR3 in DNA: TGTGCCAGCAGCTGGGGACTAGCGGACAATGAGCAGTTCTTC.

This clone was seen only once. This chain joins TRBV15 and TRBJ2-3; D assignment may be TRBD1 or TRBD2 (5 bases each). CDR1 is LNHNV and CDR2 is YYDKDF in the germline V gene (reference sequence). V was clipped by 5 bases and J by 0 bases, with 15 bases between them. This CDR3 spans 16 amino acids. CDR3 amino acids: CATSHPPGPSTDTQYF. In nucleotides, the CDR3 is TGTGCCACCAGCCACCCACCGGGGCCTAGCACAGATACGCAGTATTTT.

This chain connects TRBV13 to TRBJ2-1; D possibly matches TRBD1 or TRBD2 (7 bases each). The germline V and J ends were trimmed by 4 bases and 2 bases, with 15 bases remaining between them. Germline-derived CDR1 and CDR2 are PRHDT and FYEKMQ (reference sequence). CDR3 length equals 16 residues. CDR3 region: CASSSRGGTAYNEQFF. The CDR3 nucleotides read TGTGCCAGCAGCTCGCGGGGAGGGACAGCCTACAATGAGCAGTTCTTC.

This rearrangement joins TRBV7-2 to TRBJ2-3; tentatively, D is TRBD2 (5 bases). The CDR3 spans 14 residues. Trimming removed 1 base from V and 6 bases from J, with 11 bases in between. Germline V gene sequence: CDR1 SGHTA, CDR2 FQGNSA. The CDR3 bases are TGTGCCAGCAGCTTAGGGCTAGCAAGGGATACGCAGTATTTT. This encodes CASSLGLARDTQYF.

This sequence joins TRBV25-1 and TRBJ1-2; D possibly corresponds to TRBD1 (5 bases). Germline V gives CDR1 MGHDK, CDR2 SYGVNS. The ends were cut back, 3 bases at V and 8 bases at J, with 19 bases in the middle. The CDR3 spans 15 residues. The CDR3 DNA reads TGTGCCAGCAGTGATAGGGACGAAAGAACAAGCGGCTACACCTTC. Its protein is CASSDRDERTSGYTF.